A single TCR beta chain is shown here with its context. No antigen is known for it. The CDR3 extends over 12 amino acids. Germline CDR1 is LNHDA and CDR2 is SQIVND (reference sequence). The ends were cut back, 5 bases at V and 7 bases at J, with 9 bases in the middle. TCRdb re-called the reads through MiXCR, storing one row per CDR3 protein. The sample contains about 500,000 distinct CDR3 sequences, around 30% of which appear only once. These data originate in a study of T cell repertoires in cytomegalovirus infection. Background on the study: In the study, CMV epitopes included recently identified HLA-C-restricted and well-studied HLA-B-restricted ones. Both CMV infection and a matching HLA type were indicated by public TCR beta signatures.

Study-level findings and limits: The cumulative frequency of public TCR beta families identified carriers of CMV plus the relevant HLA. HLA-C-restricted CMV clonotypes gave the most frequent clonotype in two of eight donors.

The chain links TRBV19 to TRBJ2-1, with D unclear. This sequence was found in a human donor in good health (CMV status not recorded). Some clones in this sample may be carry-over from other donors' samples. This specimen consisted of cultured PBMCs, obtained from culture after CMV antigen stimulation. The CDR3 spells CASSQSFNEQFF. CDR3 bases: TGTGCCAGTAGTCAGAGTTTTAATGAGCAGTTCTTC.